The next 27 T cell receptor beta chains were all read from a single sample in a study of T cell clusters in autoimmune cytopenias. Each sample's input was 250 ng genomic DNA, 35,000 to 40,000 genome equivalents. One tube held mixed TRB-A and TRB-B primer pools for touch-down PCR. TCRdb derives one entry per CDR3 protein from the multiplex PCR reads, leaving out DNA. The sample data list more than 2,500 distinct CDR3 sequences. The source material was peripheral blood. Every receptor here comes from a human donor with an autoimmune cytopenia or autoimmune hepatitis (not recorded which).

This clonotype ranks as medium-sized in terms of frequency. V gene TRBV5-1 combines with J gene TRBJ2-1; with no DNA, the TCRdb D assignment of TRBD1 cannot be verified. Per germline, CDR1 SGHRS and CDR2 YFSETQ. The CDR3 is 18 residues long. CDR3 sequence: CASSLYAGTSSSYNEQFF.

According to its frequency, this clonotype is medium-sized. The V and J genes are TRBV6-2 or TRBV6-3 and TRBJ1-5. The CDR3 spans 12 residues. CDR1 and CDR2 from the germline V gene are MNHEY and SVGEGT. CDR3 protein: CASSAQRGVQHF.

The chain links TRBV12-3 or TRBV12-4 to TRBJ1-6; with no DNA, the TCRdb D assignment of TRBD1 cannot be verified. CDR3 length: 15 residues. The CDR3 here is CASSSRQGGNSPLHF.

This clonotype is called medium-sized based on its frequency. The chain has TRBV30 and TRBJ2-2; there is no DNA to check the TCRdb D call of TRBD1. The CDR3 is 14 amino acids. Germline lookup yields CDR1 GTSNPN and CDR2 SVGIG (reference sequence). The CDR3 loop reads CAWSWTGGTGELFF.

V and J are TRBV13 and TRBJ2-7; TCRdb gives TRBD1 as the D gene, but with no DNA this cannot be confirmed. CDR3 length equals 13 residues. From germline, CDR1 is PRHDT and CDR2 FYEKMQ (reference sequence). The CDR3 loop is CASSLGGQGEQYF. The complete variable domain, with remaining parts taken from reference TRBV13 and TRBJ2-7, reads AAGVIQSPRHLIKEKRETATLKCYPIPRHDTVYWYQQGPGQDPQFLISFYEKMQSDKGSIPDRFSAQQFSDYHSELNMSSLELGDSALYFCASSLGGQGEQYFGPGTRLTVT.

This clonotype shows up as medium-sized by frequency. The rearrangement links TRBV19 to TRBJ2-2; TCRdb lists TRBD2, though no DNA is available to test this call. Germline-derived CDR1 and CDR2 are LNHDA and SQIVND (reference sequence). CDR3 length: 15 amino acids. CDR3 sequence reads: CASRTPGTSPGELFF.

This clonotype is classed as medium-sized by frequency. V usage is TRBV12-3 or TRBV12-4 and J usage is TRBJ2-7; TCRdb's D call of TRBD1 is untestable without DNA. The CDR3 totals 15 residues. CDR3: CASSLMTGVSYEQYF.

This clonotype counts as medium-sized by frequency. The chain employs TRBV30 and TRBJ1-5. The CDR3 runs to 13 residues. Germline V CDR1 and CDR2: GTSNPN, SVGIG (reference sequence). CDR3 amino acids: CAWSRDSNQPQHF.

V usage is TRBV5-1 and J usage is TRBJ1-1; TCRdb calls TRBD1, which cannot be checked without DNA. CDR3 length: 14 amino acids. Per the germline V gene, CDR1 is SGHRS and CDR2 is YFSETQ. The CDR3: CASSLGLGQGEAFF.

This clonotype is deemed medium-sized by its frequency. This chain connects TRBV6-1 to TRBJ2-1; lacking DNA, the TRBD2 call made by TCRdb goes unchecked. Germline V gives CDR1 MNHNS, CDR2 SASEGT. The CDR3 covers 15 residues. This CDR3 reads CASTSRLAGPNEQFF.

Frequency places this clonotype as medium-sized. The chain employs TRBV6-5 and TRBJ1-2. This CDR3 region has 14 residues. CDR1 is MNHEY and CDR2 is SVGAGI in the germline V gene. The CDR3 spells CASYSLTGRGGYTF.

The V call is TRBV20-1, the J call TRBJ2-1; the TRBD1 assignment by TCRdb is unverifiable without DNA. Germline CDR1 reads DFQATT; CDR2 reads SNEGSKA (reference sequence). The CDR3 sequence is 14 residues long. The CDR3 protein is CSAPGGAFGDEQFF.

Measured by frequency, this clonotype is medium-sized (0.01 to 0.1%). CDR3: CAWSVLAETQYF. The J gene is TRBJ2-5, the V gene TRBV30. Per the germline V gene, CDR1 is GTSNPN and CDR2 is SVGIG (reference sequence). This CDR3 has 12 amino acids.

This clonotype is classed as medium-sized by frequency. The chain carries TRBV27 and TRBJ1-2. CDR1 and CDR2 (germline): MNHEY, SMNVEV (reference sequence). CDR3 size: 15 residues. CDR3 protein: CASSPRDGTNYGYTF.

The chain employs TRBV7-2 and TRBJ2-3; TCRdb's D call of TRBD2 is untestable without DNA. In germline, CDR1 is SGHTA, CDR2 FQGNSA. The CDR3 is 14 amino acids. The CDR3 sequence is CASSPGPLVGTQYF. Filled out from reference TRBV7-2 and TRBJ2-3, the complete variable domain reads GAGVSQSPSNKVTEKGKDVELRCDPISGHTALYWYRQSLGQGLEFLIYFQGNSAPDKSGLPSDRFSAERTGGSVSTLTIQRTQQEDSAVYLCASSPGPLVGTQYFGPGTRLTVL.

The V gene is TRBV6-6, the J gene TRBJ1-1; the D call from TCRdb, TRBD1, cannot be confirmed without DNA. The germline V gene has CDR1 MNHNY and CDR2 SVGAGI (reference sequence). The length of the CDR3 is 16 residues. Here the CDR3 reads CASSYSMWGRDTEAFF.

This clonotype is deemed large (0.1 to 1%) by its frequency. The rearrangement joins TRBV11-1 to TRBJ2-2; without DNA, the TCRdb call of TRBD1 cannot be checked. Germline V gene sequence: CDR1 SGHAT, CDR2 FQDESV (reference sequence). The CDR3 covers 15 residues. CDR3 sequence: CASSLGQGHTGELFF.

The CDR3: CASSLASGAGSPLHF. V usage is TRBV7-9 and J usage is TRBJ1-6; TCRdb indicates TRBD1, and absent DNA this call remains unverified. Germline V CDR1 and CDR2: SEHNR, FQNEAQ (reference sequence). CDR3 length: 15 residues.

This clonotype is identified as medium-sized from frequency. The chain joins TRBV12-3 or TRBV12-4 to TRBJ1-5; checking the TCRdb D call of TRBD1 is not possible without DNA. This CDR3 has 15 amino acids. This CDR3 is CASSRTGVREQPQHF.

J is TRBJ1-1 and V is TRBV29-1. CDR3 length equals 15 residues. Per germline, CDR1 SQVTM and CDR2 ANQGSEA. CDR3 amino acids: CSVEDLGGFYTEAFF.

The gene calls are TRBV11-1 and TRBJ1-1; TCRdb returns TRBD1, unconfirmable since there is no DNA. From germline, CDR1 is SGHAT and CDR2 FQDESV (reference sequence). The CDR3 has 13 residues. The CDR3 here is CASSSRAGNEAFF.

This clonotype registers medium-sized by frequency. The CDR3 sequence is CASSIGAGAGEKLFF. This chain connects TRBV19 to TRBJ1-4; absent DNA, TCRdb's TRBD1 call cannot be checked. The length of the CDR3 is 15 residues. Germline V gives CDR1 LNHDA, CDR2 SQIVND (reference sequence).

The chain combines TRBV10-2 with TRBJ1-3; the TCRdb D gene call, TRBD1, has no DNA to confirm it. CDR3 length: 14 residues. Germline V gene sequence: CDR1 WSHSY, CDR2 SAAADI. CDR3 sequence reads: CASSPQAGGNTIYF.

In terms of frequency, this clonotype is medium-sized. The CDR3 loop is CASSYGRGRAFF. This chain links TRBV6-2 or TRBV6-3 with TRBJ1-1; TCRdb outputs TRBD1, but without DNA this stays unchecked. CDR1 is MNHEY and CDR2 is SVGEGT in the germline V gene. CDR3 length equals 12 residues.

Its frequency marks this clonotype as medium-sized. This chain uses TRBV6-5 with TRBJ2-3; the D call of TRBD2 rests on TCRdb alone, since no DNA is present to check it. Germline-derived CDR1 and CDR2 are MNHEY and SVGAGI. The CDR3 runs 14 residues. CDR3 amino acids: CASRGAGGTDTQYF.

According to its frequency, this clonotype is large. The chain employs TRBV29-1 and TRBJ2-1; the D gene TCRdb calls, TRBD2, cannot be checked with no DNA. CDR3 length: 15 amino acids. Germline CDR1 is SQVTM and CDR2 is ANQGSEA. The CDR3 spells CSVVDPLWPYNEQFF.

Measured by frequency, this clonotype is medium-sized. This chain uses TRBV30 with TRBJ1-3. The length of the CDR3 is 13 residues. Germline CDR1 reads GTSNPN; CDR2 reads SVGIG (reference sequence). Here the CDR3 reads CAWSRASGNTIYF.